This note documents a single T cell receptor (beta chain) sequence. Methods used by the authors: Reference gene primer amplification gave estimated nucleated cell counts. The data were produced by immunoSEQ multiplex PCR, yet TCRdb's version contains in-frame clones alone and is incomplete. V and J calls and clone size are given by that table; D and trimming were obtained from the DNA. The sample records around 250,000 clones, less than 90% being singletons. Germline CDR1 MNHNS, CDR2 SASEGT. The V gene end was trimmed by 0 bases and the J gene end by 5 bases; junction bases not matched to a gene: 8. CDR3 length: 16 residues. This record belongs to a study of blood T cell repertoires in COVID-19. Study overall: Acute-phase and convalescent COVID-19 samples originated in the United States, Italy and Spain. Nucleic acid was either cDNA or gDNA, and it came from T cells, B-cell-depleted T cells, or PBMCs.

The sequencing sample was made of peripheral blood. The sequence came from a woman aged 40 to 49 who had recovered from COVID-19. The genes are TRBV6-1 and TRBJ2-3; 7 bases fit TRBD1. The CDR3 protein is CASSEARLQGKDTQYF. In nucleotides, the CDR3 is TGTGCCAGCAGTGAAGCGCGATTACAGGGGAAAGATACGCAGTATTTT.